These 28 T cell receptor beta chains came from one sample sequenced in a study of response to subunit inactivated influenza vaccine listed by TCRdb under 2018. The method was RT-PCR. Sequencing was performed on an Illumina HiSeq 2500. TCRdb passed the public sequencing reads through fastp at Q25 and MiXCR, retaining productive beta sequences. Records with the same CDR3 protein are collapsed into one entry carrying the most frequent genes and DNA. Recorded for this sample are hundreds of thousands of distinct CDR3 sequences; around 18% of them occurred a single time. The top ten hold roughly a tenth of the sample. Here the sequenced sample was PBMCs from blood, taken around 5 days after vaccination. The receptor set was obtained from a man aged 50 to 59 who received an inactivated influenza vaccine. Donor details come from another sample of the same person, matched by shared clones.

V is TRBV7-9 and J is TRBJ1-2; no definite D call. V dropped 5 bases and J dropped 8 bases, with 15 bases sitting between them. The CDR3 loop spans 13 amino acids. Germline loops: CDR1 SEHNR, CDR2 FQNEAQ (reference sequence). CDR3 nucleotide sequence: TGTGCCAGCAGCCCCGGAGGAATTCGGGGCTACACCTTC. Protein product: CASSPGGIRGYTF.

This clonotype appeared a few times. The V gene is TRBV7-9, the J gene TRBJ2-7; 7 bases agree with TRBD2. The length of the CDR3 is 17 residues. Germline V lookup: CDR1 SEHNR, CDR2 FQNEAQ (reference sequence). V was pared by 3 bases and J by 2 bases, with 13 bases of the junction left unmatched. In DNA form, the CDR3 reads TGTGCCAGCAGCTTCCCGATGAGCGGGGTAACCACCTACGAGCAGTACTTC. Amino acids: CASSFPMSGVTTYEQYF.

This chain's CDR3 is CASSLGGKDEKLFF. The CDR3 bases are TGCGCCAGCAGCCTGGGAGGCAAGGATGAAAAACTGTTTTTT. The rearrangement links TRBV5-1 to TRBJ1-4; D unclear. The CDR3 extends over 14 amino acids. V dropped 4 bases and J dropped 6 bases, with 13 bases sitting between them. Germline CDR1 reads SGHRS; CDR2 reads YFSETQ.

For the CDR3, the DNA is TGTGCCACCAGTGATTTCGGGGTTAACTATGGCTACACCTTC. Translated, it gives CATSDFGVNYGYTF. This chain uses TRBV24-1 with TRBJ1-2; D unresolved. CDR1 is KGHDR, CDR2 SFDVKD, per germline. The length of the CDR3 is 14 residues. Deletions cut 1 base from V and 1 base from J, with 6 bases between.

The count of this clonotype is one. The CDR3 nucleotides read TGCAGTGCTAGAGGGCCCATGGGAGGGGCGGATACCCAGTACTTC. Translation: CSARGPMGGADTQYF. This sequence joins TRBV20-1 and TRBJ2-5; 7 nucleotides align to TRBD2. With 1 base clipped from V and 8 bases from J, the junction kept 13 bases outside the gene matches. This CDR3 contains 15 residues. Germline CDR1 reads DFQATT; CDR2 reads SNEGSKA (reference sequence).

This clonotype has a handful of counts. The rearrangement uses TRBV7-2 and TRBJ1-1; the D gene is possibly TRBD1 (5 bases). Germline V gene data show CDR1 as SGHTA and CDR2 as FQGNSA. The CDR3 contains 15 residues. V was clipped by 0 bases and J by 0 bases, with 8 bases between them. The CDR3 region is CASSLAGGVNTEAFF. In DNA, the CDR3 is TGTGCCAGCAGCTTAGCGGGGGGGGTGAACACTGAAGCTTTCTTT.

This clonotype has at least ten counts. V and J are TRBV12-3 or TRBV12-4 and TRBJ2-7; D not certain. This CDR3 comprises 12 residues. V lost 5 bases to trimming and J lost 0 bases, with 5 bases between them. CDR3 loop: CASSPTSYEQYF. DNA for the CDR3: TGTGCCAGCAGTCCCACCTCCTACGAGCAGTACTTC.

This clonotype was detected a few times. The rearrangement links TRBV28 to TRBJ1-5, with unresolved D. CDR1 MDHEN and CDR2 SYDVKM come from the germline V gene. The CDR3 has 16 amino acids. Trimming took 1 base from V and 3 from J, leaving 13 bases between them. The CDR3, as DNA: TGTGCCAGCAGTTTATATAAGGTGTCAGCCAATCAGCCCCAGCATTTT. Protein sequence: CASSLYKVSANQPQHF.

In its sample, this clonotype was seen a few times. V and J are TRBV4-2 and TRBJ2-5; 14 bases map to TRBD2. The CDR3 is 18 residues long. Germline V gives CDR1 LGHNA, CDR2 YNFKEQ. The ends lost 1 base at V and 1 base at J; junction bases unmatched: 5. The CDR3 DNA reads TGTGCCAGCAGCCAAGGACTAGCGGGGGGGGGACTCCAAGAGACCCAGTACTTC. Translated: CASSQGLAGGGLQETQYF.

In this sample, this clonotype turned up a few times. In nucleotides, the CDR3 is TGCAGTGCTAGAAGGGGAATGAGCACAGATACGCAGTATTTT. Residues: CSARRGMSTDTQYF. The genes are TRBV20-1 and TRBJ2-3; D perhaps matches TRBD1 (5 bases). V lost 2 bases and J 0 bases, leaving 9 bases between the germline ends. Per the germline V gene, CDR1 is DFQATT and CDR2 is SNEGSKA (reference sequence). CDR3 length equals 14 residues.

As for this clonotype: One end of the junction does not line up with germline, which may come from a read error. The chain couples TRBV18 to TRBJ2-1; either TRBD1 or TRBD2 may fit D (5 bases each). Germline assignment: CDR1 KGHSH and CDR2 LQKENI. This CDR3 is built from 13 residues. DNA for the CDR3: TGTGCCAGCTCGGGAACTGCCGGGACGGAGCTCGTCTTC. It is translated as CASSGTAGTELVF.

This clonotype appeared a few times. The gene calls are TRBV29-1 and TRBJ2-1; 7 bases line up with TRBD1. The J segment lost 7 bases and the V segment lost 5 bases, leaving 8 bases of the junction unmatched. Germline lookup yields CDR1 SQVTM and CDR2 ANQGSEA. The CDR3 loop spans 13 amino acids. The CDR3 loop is CSVSYRGWNEQFF. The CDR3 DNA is TGCAGCGTTTCCTACAGGGGTTGGAATGAGCAGTTCTTC.

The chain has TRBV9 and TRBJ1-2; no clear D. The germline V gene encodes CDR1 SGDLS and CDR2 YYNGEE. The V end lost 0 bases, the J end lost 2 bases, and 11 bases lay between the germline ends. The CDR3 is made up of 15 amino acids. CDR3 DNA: TGTGCCAGCAGCGTAGCTTTGGCAGCAAACTATGGCTACACCTTC. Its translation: CASSVALAANYGYTF.

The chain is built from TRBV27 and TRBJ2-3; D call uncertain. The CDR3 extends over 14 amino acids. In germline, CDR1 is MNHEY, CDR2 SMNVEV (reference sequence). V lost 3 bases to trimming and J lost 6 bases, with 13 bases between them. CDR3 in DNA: TGTGCCAGCAGTTTTCTTGGTAGCTGGGATACGCAGTATTTT. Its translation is CASSFLGSWDTQYF.

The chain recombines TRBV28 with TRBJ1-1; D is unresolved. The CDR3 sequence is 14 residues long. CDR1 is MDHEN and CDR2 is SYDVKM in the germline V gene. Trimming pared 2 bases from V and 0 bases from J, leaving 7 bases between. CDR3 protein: CASSLMYVNTEAFF. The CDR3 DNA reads TGTGCCAGCAGTTTAATGTACGTGAACACTGAAGCTTTCTTT.

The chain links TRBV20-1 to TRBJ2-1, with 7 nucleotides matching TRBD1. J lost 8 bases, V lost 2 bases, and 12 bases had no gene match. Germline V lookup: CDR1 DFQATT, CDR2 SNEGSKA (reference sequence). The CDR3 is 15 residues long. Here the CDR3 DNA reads TGCAGTGCTAGAACAAGACAGGGTCTTTGGGATGAGCAGTTCTTC. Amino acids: CSARTRQGLWDEQFF.

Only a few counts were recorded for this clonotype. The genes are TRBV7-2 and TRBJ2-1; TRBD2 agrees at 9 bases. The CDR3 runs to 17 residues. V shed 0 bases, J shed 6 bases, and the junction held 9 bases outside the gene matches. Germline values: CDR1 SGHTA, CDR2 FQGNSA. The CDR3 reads CASSLAGAGGTSNEQFF. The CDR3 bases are TGTGCCAGCAGCTTAGCAGGAGCGGGGGGAACATCCAATGAGCAGTTCTTC. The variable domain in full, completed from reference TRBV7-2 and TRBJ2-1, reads GAGVSQSPSNKVTEKGKDVELRCDPISGHTALYWYRQSLGQGLEFLIYFQGNSAPDKSGLPSDRFSAERTGGSVSTLTIQRTQQEDSAVYLCASSLAGAGGTSNEQFFGPGTRLTVL.

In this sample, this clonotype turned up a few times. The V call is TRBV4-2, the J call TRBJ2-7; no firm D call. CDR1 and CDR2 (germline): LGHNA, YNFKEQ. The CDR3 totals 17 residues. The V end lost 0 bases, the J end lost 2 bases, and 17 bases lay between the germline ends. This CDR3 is CASSQDHAGHSTYEQYF. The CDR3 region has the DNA TGTGCCAGCAGCCAAGACCACGCTGGGCACAGCACCTACGAGCAGTACTTC.

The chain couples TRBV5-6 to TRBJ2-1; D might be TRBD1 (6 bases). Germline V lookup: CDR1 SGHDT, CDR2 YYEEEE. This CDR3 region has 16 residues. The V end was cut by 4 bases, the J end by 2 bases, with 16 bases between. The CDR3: CASSPTGIVAYNEQFF. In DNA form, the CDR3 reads TGTGCCAGCAGCCCAACAGGGATAGTGGCCTACAATGAGCAGTTCTTC. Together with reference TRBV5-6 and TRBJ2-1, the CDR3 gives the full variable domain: DAGVTQSPTHLIKTRGQQVTLRCSPKSGHDTVSWYQQALGQGPQFIFQYYEEEERQRGNFPDRFSGHQFPNYSSELNVNALLLGDSALYLCASSPTGIVAYNEQFFGPGTRLTVL.

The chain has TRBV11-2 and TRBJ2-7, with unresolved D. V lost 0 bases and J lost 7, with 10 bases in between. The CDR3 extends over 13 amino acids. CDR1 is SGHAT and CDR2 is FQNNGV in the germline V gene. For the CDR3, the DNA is TGTGCCAGCAGCTTAGATCTAAGTCGGGAGCAGTACTTC. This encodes CASSLDLSREQYF.

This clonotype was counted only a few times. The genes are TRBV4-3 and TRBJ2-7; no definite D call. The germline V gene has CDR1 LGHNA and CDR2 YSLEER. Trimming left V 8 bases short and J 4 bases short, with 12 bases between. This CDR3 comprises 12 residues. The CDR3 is CASGPLNYEQYF. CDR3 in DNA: TGCGCCAGCGGCCCCTTGAATTACGAGCAGTACTTC.

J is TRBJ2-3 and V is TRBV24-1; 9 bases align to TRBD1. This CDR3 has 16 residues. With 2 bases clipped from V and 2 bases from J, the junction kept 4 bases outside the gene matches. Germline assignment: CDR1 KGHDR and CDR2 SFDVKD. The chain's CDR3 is CATSDSRDRATDTQYF. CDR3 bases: TGTGCCACCAGTGATTCCCGGGACAGGGCCACAGATACGCAGTATTTT.

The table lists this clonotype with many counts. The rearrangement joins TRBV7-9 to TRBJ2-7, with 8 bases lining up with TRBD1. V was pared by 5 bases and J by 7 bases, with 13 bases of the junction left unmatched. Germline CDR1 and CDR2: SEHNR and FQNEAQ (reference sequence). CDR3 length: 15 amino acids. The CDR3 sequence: CASSRPGGRGREQYF. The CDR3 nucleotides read TGTGCCAGCAGCCGCCCTGGGGGCAGGGGGCGAGAGCAGTACTTC.

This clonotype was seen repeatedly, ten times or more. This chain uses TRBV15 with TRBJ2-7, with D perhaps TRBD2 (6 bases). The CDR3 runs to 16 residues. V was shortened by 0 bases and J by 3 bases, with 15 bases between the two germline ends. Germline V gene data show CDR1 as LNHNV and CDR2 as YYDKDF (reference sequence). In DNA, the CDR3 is TGTGCCACCAGCAGAGATCGGGGGACCGCAGGCTACGAGCAGTACTTC. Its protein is CATSRDRGTAGYEQYF.

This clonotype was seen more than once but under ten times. The CDR3 spells CASSLSGSHNEQFF. CDR3 sequence (DNA): TGTGCCAGCAGTTTATCCGGGAGTCACAATGAGCAGTTCTTC. V and J are TRBV28 and TRBJ2-1; TRBD2 is a possible D gene (6 bases). The germline V gene has CDR1 MDHEN and CDR2 SYDVKM. The CDR3 spans 14 residues. Between the trimmed V and J ends, which lost 1 base and 5 bases, there was a span of 9 bases.

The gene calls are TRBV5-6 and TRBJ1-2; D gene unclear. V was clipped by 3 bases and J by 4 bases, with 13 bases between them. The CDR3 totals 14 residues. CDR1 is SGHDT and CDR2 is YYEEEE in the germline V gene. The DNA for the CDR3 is TGTGCCAGCAGCTCCCCGGATGTTACCTATGGCTACACCTTC. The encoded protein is CASSSPDVTYGYTF.

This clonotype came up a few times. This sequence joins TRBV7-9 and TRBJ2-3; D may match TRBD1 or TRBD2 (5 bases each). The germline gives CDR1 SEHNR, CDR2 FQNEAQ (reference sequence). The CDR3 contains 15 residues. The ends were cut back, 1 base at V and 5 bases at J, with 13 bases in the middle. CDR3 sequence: CASSLGGARGDTQYF. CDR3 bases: TGTGCCAGCAGCTTAGGTGGGGCCCGGGGAGATACGCAGTATTTT.

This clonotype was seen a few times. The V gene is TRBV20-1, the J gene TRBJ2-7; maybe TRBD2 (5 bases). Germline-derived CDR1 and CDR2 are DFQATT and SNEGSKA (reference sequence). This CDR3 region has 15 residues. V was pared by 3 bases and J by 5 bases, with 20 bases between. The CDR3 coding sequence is TGCAGTGCTAGCCGAGGGCCGCTGGGTTTGGACGAGCAGTACTTC. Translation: CSASRGPLGLDEQYF.